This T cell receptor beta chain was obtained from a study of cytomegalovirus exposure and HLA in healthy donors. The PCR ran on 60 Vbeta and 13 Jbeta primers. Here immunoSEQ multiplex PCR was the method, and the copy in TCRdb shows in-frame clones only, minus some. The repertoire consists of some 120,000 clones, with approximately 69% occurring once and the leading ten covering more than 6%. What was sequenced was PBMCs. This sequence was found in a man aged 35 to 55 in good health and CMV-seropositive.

Here the CDR3 reads CASGVSSYNEQFF. CDR3 nucleotides: TGCGCTTCCGGGGTCAGCTCCTACAATGAGCAGTTCTTC. The chain couples TRBV10-2 to TRBJ2-1; possible D gene TRBD2, 5 bases. CDR3 length: 13 amino acids. CDR1 and CDR2 from the germline V gene are WSHSY and SAAADI.